The T cell receptor (beta chain) under discussion was sequenced for a study of CD8 T cells in Susac syndrome. Reverse transcription used about 0.45 to 1 ug RNA and random hexamers. The authors amplified TCR beta CDR3 across 54 Vbeta and 13 Jbeta using immunoSEQ multiplex PCR. One entry per CDR3 protein results from TCRdb running MiXCR on the immunoSEQ multiplex PCR reads. The table includes 250,000 to 350,000 distinct CDR3 sequences, about 85% detected once. This clonotype was seen a handful of times. From germline, CDR1 is SGHNT and CDR2 YYREEE (reference sequence). V lost 0 bases to trimming and J lost 2 bases; unmatched junction nucleotides: 8. CDR3 length equals 16 residues.

This clonotype originated in a human donor with multiple sclerosis. The sequenced sample consisted of CD8+ T cells from PBMCs. The rearrangement links TRBV5-4 to TRBJ2-7; 7 positions match TRBD1. CDR3 in DNA: TGTGCCAGCAGCTTGGGGATTGACAGGGAACCCTACGAGCAGTACTTC. Protein sequence: CASSLGIDREPYEQYF. Looking up the rest from reference TRBV5-4 and TRBJ2-7 gives the full variable domain: ETGVTQSPTHLIKTRGQQVTLRCSSQSGHNTVSWYQQALGQGPQFIFQYYREEENGRGNFPPRFSGLQFPNYSSELNVNALELDDSALYLCASSLGIDREPYEQYFGPGTRLTVT.